This entry lists 14 T cell receptor beta chains sequenced from one sample in a study of blood T cell repertoires in COVID-19. Clones were sequenced by immunoSEQ multiplex PCR, and TCRdb holds only the in-frame ones, with some missing. The sample lists 450,000 to 600,000 clones; around 90% were seen once. The sample consisted of PBMCs or T cells enriched from blood (not recorded which). Receptor source: a woman aged 18-30 years who had recovered from COVID-19.

The V gene is TRBV7-2, the J gene TRBJ1-4; D is perhaps TRBD1 (6 bases). V was cut by 6 bases and J by 4 bases, with 12 bases left in between. In germline, CDR1 is SGHTA, CDR2 FQGNSA. This CDR3 has 14 residues. The CDR3 DNA sequence: TGTGCCAGCAGTTCGGACAGATTTAATGAAAAACTGTTTTTT. Protein product: CASSSDRFNEKLFF.

The rearrangement joins TRBV5-4 to TRBJ1-1, with D tentatively TRBD1 (6 bases). Per the germline V gene, CDR1 is SGHNT and CDR2 is YYREEE (reference sequence). The CDR3 has 14 residues. Trimming pared 5 bases from V and 0 bases from J, leaving 11 bases between. CDR3 sequence: CASSIGQLNTEAFF. CDR3 nucleotide sequence: TGTGCCAGCAGTATAGGACAGCTGAACACTGAAGCTTTCTTT.

The CDR3 protein is CASRGGSREAFF. The DNA of the CDR3 is TGTGCCAGCAGAGGGGGTTCTAGGGAAGCTTTCTTT. V usage is TRBV6-5 and J usage is TRBJ1-1; tentatively, D is TRBD1 (6 bases). This CDR3 spans 12 amino acids. Germline V CDR1 and CDR2: MNHEY, SVGAGI. V dropped 6 bases and J dropped 8 bases, with 13 bases sitting between them.

This rearrangement joins TRBV7-9 to TRBJ2-7; D is perhaps TRBD2 (6 bases). Germline assignment: CDR1 SEHNR and CDR2 FQNEAQ (reference sequence). CDR3 length: 14 residues. The V end lost 5 bases, the J end lost 5 bases, and 16 bases lay between the germline ends. The chain's CDR3 is CASSPRGGRDEQYF. The CDR3 coding sequence is TGTGCCAGCAGCCCTCGGGGAGGTAGGGACGAGCAGTACTTC. Full variable domain (rest looked up from reference TRBV7-9 and TRBJ2-7): DTGVSQNPRHKITKRGQNVTFRCDPISEHNRLYWYRQTLGQGPEFLTYFQNEAQLEKSRLLSDRFSAERPKGSFSTLEIQRTEQGDSAMYLCASSPRGGRDEQYFGPGTRLTVT.

V usage is TRBV6-5 and J usage is TRBJ2-2, with D perhaps TRBD2 (6 bases). Germline values: CDR1 MNHEY, CDR2 SVGAGI. There are 13 residues in the CDR3. The ends were cut back, 6 bases at V and 7 bases at J, with 12 bases in the middle. CDR3 amino acids: CASRDWGVGELFF. The DNA of the CDR3 is TGTGCCAGCAGGGATTGGGGGGTCGGGGAGCTGTTTTTT.

This chain joins TRBV12-3 or TRBV12-4 and TRBJ2-7; possibly TRBD1 for D (6 bases). The CDR3 covers 13 residues. V was pared by 6 bases and J by 4 bases, with 13 bases between. This chain's CDR3 is CASRANQGYEQYF. The CDR3 DNA sequence: TGTGCCAGCAGGGCTAACCAGGGGTACGAGCAGTACTTC.

This rearrangement joins TRBV6-6 to TRBJ1-1; 7 bases fit TRBD1. Germline values: CDR1 MNHNY, CDR2 SVGAGI (reference sequence). Trimming removed 7 bases from V and 4 bases from J; junction bases left unmatched: 9. CDR3 size: 14 residues. CDR3 sequence (DNA): TGTGCCAGCACCCTGACAGGGTTTTCCACTGAAGCTTTCTTT. This translates into CASTLTGFSTEAFF.

This chain links TRBV30 with TRBJ2-1, with 8 bases lining up with TRBD2. J was trimmed by 7 bases and V by 1 base; bases with no gene match: 3. CDR3 size: 13 residues. Germline CDR1 and CDR2: GTSNPN and SVGIG (reference sequence). CDR3 sequence: CAWSGLANNEQFF. DNA of the CDR3: TGTGCCTGGAGTGGACTAGCGAATAATGAGCAGTTCTTC. Together with reference TRBV30 and TRBJ2-1, the CDR3 gives the full variable domain: SQTIHQWPATLVQPVGSPLSLECTVEGTSNPNLYWYRQAAGRGLQLLFYSVGIGQISSEVPQNLSASRPQDRQFILSSKKLLLSDSGFYLCAWSGLANNEQFFGPGTRLTVL.

The rearrangement uses TRBV6-5 and TRBJ1-2, with D unclear. Germline V gives CDR1 MNHEY, CDR2 SVGAGI. The CDR3 length is 12 residues. The ends were cut back, 5 bases at V and 7 bases at J, with 11 bases in the middle. The chain's CDR3 is CASSRGGSGYTF. CDR3 bases: TGTGCCAGCAGTCGAGGAGGTAGTGGCTACACCTTC.

The chain joins TRBV3-1 (or the pseudogene TRBV3-2) to TRBJ2-3, with TRBD2 identical over 8 bases. CDR1 is LGHDT and CDR2 is YNNKEL in the germline V gene (reference sequence). CDR3 length equals 18 residues. With V trimmed by 1 base and J by 0 bases, 9 bases remained unmatched. CDR3 DNA sequence: TGTGCCAGCAGCCAAGTCCCCCCGTTAGCGGGGAGCACAGATACGCAGTATTTT. Translating it yields CASSQVPPLAGSTDTQYF.

V is TRBV16 and J is TRBJ1-6; no clear D gene. V lost 2 bases and J 9 bases, leaving 14 bases between the germline ends. The CDR3 is 15 residues long. The germline gives CDR1 KGHSY, CDR2 FQNENV. CDR3 sequence: CASSQVWGEGSPLHF. As DNA, the CDR3 is TGTGCCAGCAGCCAAGTCTGGGGTGAGGGTTCACCCCTCCACTTT.

This clone was observed once. The rearrangement links TRBV6-5 to TRBJ2-5; 12 bases align to TRBD2. Germline V gene sequence: CDR1 MNHEY, CDR2 SVGAGI. This CDR3 has 14 residues. With 6 bases clipped from V and 4 bases from J, the junction kept 3 bases outside the gene matches. In nucleotides, the CDR3 is TGTGCCAGCAGAGAGACTAGCGGGGGAGAGACCCAGTACTTC. As protein: CASRETSGGETQYF.

This clone showed up just once. The DNA of the CDR3 is TGTGCCAGCAGCTTGGGACAGGGAACTTCAAAACTGTTTTTT. Translation gives CASSLGQGTSKLFF. The chain is built from TRBV5-6 and TRBJ1-4, with TRBD1 matching 7 bases. This CDR3 region has 14 residues. Losses at the gene ends were 0 bases for V and 10 bases for J; bases not matched to a gene: 6. Germline assignment: CDR1 SGHDT and CDR2 YYEEEE.

This rearrangement joins TRBV20-1 to TRBJ2-7; 8 bases fit TRBD2. The V segment lost 3 bases and the J segment 3 bases; nucleotides outside the gene matches: 10. Germline loops: CDR1 DFQATT, CDR2 SNEGSKA (reference sequence). The CDR3 loop spans 15 amino acids. CDR3 DNA sequence: TGCAGTGCTAGTGAAGTAGCGGGGAACGACTACGAGCAGTACTTC. Amino acid sequence: CSASEVAGNDYEQYF.